This is a list of T cell receptor beta chains from one sample in a study of early stage breast cancer tumors. Some clones are missing from TCRdb's copy, which holds only in-frame ones; the method was immunoSEQ multiplex PCR. Among roughly 19,000 clones listed, about 76% were seen once. Material: blood. The receptors here all came from a person between 55 and 70 years old with breast cancer. Both conserved end residues are part of each CDR3. The D gene is left open where the match is weak. Clone size is shown for a subset of rows, as once, few, many or a class of expanded clone.

abundance: -; v_gene: TRBV18; j_gene: TRBJ2-5; d_gene: -; CDR3nt: TGTGCCAGCTCACCCTACCAAGAGACCCAGTACTTC; CDR3aa: CASSPYQETQYF
abundance: -; v_gene: TRBV30; j_gene: TRBJ2-1; d_gene: TRBD2; CDR3nt: TGTGCCTGGAGTGTACCCCCCAGCGGGAGATCGAATGAGCAGTTCTTC; CDR3aa: CAWSVPPSGRSNEQFF
abundance: -; v_gene: TRBV4-2; j_gene: TRBJ2-7; d_gene: TRBD2; CDR3nt: TGTGCCAGCAGCCCAACTAGCGGGAGGGACCTCTCCTACGAGCAGTACTTC; CDR3aa: CASSPTSGRDLSYEQYF
abundance: -; v_gene: TRBV6-4; j_gene: TRBJ1-5; d_gene: -; CDR3nt: TGTGCCAGCAGTGAGGCGGGGGGCAATCAGCCCCAGCATTTT; CDR3aa: CASSEAGGNQPQHF
abundance: -; v_gene: TRBV19; j_gene: TRBJ1-6; d_gene: -; CDR3nt: TGTGCCAGTAGTACCCGCCAAAATTCACCCCTCCACTTT; CDR3aa: CASSTRQNSPLHF
abundance: -; v_gene: TRBV19; j_gene: TRBJ1-2; d_gene: TRBD1; CDR3nt: TGTGCCAGTAGTACCTCGAGGACAGGGGGCCTCTATGGCTACACCTTC; CDR3aa: CASSTSRTGGLYGYTF
abundance: -; v_gene: TRBV9; j_gene: TRBJ2-5; d_gene: -; CDR3nt: TGTGCCAGCAGCGTAGGGGGCAGGGCTATTCAAGAGACCCAGTACTTC; CDR3aa: CASSVGGRAIQETQYF
abundance: -; v_gene: TRBV5-1; j_gene: TRBJ2-5; d_gene: TRBD1; CDR3nt: TGCGCCAGCAGCGGACAGGGACAAGAGACCCAGTACTTC; CDR3aa: CASSGQGQETQYF
abundance: -; v_gene: TRBV5-1; j_gene: TRBJ2-1; d_gene: -; CDR3nt: TGCGCCAGCAGCATTACACCGAGCTCCTACAATGAGCAGTTCTTC; CDR3aa: CASSITPSSYNEQFF
abundance: -; v_gene: TRBV7-3; j_gene: TRBJ2-2; d_gene: TRBD1; CDR3nt: TGTGCCAGCAGCCCAGGGGGCGCCACCGGGGAGCTGTTTTTT; CDR3aa: CASSPGGATGELFF
abundance: -; v_gene: TRBV19; j_gene: TRBJ2-1; d_gene: TRBD2; CDR3nt: TGTGCCAGTAGTATCCCCCCGGGACTAGCGGGAGGCAATGAGCAGTTCTTC; CDR3aa: CASSIPPGLAGGNEQFF
abundance: -; v_gene: TRBV11-2; j_gene: TRBJ1-1; d_gene: -; CDR3nt: TGTGCCAGCAGCGATTCCCGGAGCACTGAAGCTTTCTTT; CDR3aa: CASSDSRSTEAFF
abundance: -; v_gene: TRBV20-1; j_gene: TRBJ2-3; d_gene: TRBD1; CDR3nt: TGCAGTGCGGAACGACAGGGAGTGTTGTATTTT; CDR3aa: CSAERQGVLYF
abundance: -; v_gene: TRBV6-1; j_gene: TRBJ1-2; d_gene: -; CDR3nt: TGTGCCAGCAGTGGCTACGGGGCGCACGGGGGTGGCTACACCTTC; CDR3aa: CASSGYGAHGGGYTF
abundance: once; v_gene: TRBV6-6; j_gene: TRBJ1-4; d_gene: -; CDR3nt: TGTGCCAGCAGTTACAGCAGGGAAGAAAAACTGTTTTTT; CDR3aa: CASSYSREEKLFF
abundance: -; v_gene: TRBV2; j_gene: TRBJ2-3; d_gene: TRBD1; CDR3nt: TGTGCCAGCAGTGCTTTAGGGGGCTGGGATACGCAGTATTTT; CDR3aa: CASSALGGWDTQYF
abundance: -; v_gene: TRBV5-1; j_gene: TRBJ1-2; d_gene: TRBD1; CDR3nt: TGCGCCAGCAGCTCGACAGGGGTGGGTAACTATGGCTACACCTTC; CDR3aa: CASSSTGVGNYGYTF
abundance: -; v_gene: TRBV6-1; j_gene: TRBJ2-2; d_gene: -; CDR3nt: TGTGCCAGCGGACTCGTCACCGGGGAGCTGTTTTTT; CDR3aa: CASGLVTGELFF
abundance: -; v_gene: TRBV6-5; j_gene: TRBJ1-4; d_gene: -; CDR3nt: TGTGCCAGCAGTTACTCGACCGGGGACCGTGAAAAACTGTTTTTT; CDR3aa: CASSYSTGDREKLFF
abundance: -; v_gene: TRBV19; j_gene: TRBJ2-6; d_gene: -; CDR3nt: TGTGCCAGTAGTATTTCAACTGGGGCCAACGTCCTGACTTTC; CDR3aa: CASSISTGANVLTF
abundance: -; v_gene: TRBV6-1; j_gene: TRBJ1-4; d_gene: TRBD1; CDR3nt: TGTGCCAGCAGTGTGGGACAGGGGAGCGAAAAACTGTTTTTT; CDR3aa: CASSVGQGSEKLFF
abundance: -; v_gene: TRBV15; j_gene: TRBJ2-1; d_gene: TRBD2; CDR3nt: TGTGCCACCAGCAGAGAGGGGGGGAGAGGATATGAGCAGTTCTTC; CDR3aa: CATSREGGRGYEQFF